The T cell receptor (beta chain) described here comes from a study of regulatory T cells in long-lasting Graves disease. Study information: In persistent Graves' disease, antithyroid drugs had been taken for over 5 years and TSH receptor antibodies stayed positive.

The sample holds many counts of this clonotype. Its antigen is unknown. According to the study, TCR beta libraries were built with iRepertoire HTBI primers and CDR3-region Arm-PCR. TCRdb analysed the multiplex PCR reads with MiXCR anew, one entry per CDR3 protein. The data hold a few hundred thousand distinct CDR3 sequences, with around a fifth observed a single time. Time point noted: persistent/refractory GD, antithyroid drugs over 5 years with positive TRAb. The TCR library was prepared using RNA isolated from PBMCs. Overall study results and limits: Persistent patients shared more public clonotypes (around 3,000) than new patients (more than 900). Analysis covered peripheral blood alone, not thyroid tissue. The study found lower TCR diversity in persistent Graves' patients than in newly diagnosed ones.

The CDR3 length is 16 residues. The germline gives CDR1 SGHAT, CDR2 FQNNGV. The V end lost 5 bases, the J end lost 3 bases, and 19 bases lay between the germline ends. This sequence originates from a female donor with Graves disease. This chain connects TRBV11-2 to TRBJ2-5; the D gene is possibly TRBD1 (6 bases). The sample was peripheral blood mononuclear cells (PBMCs), taken when the disease was refractory, from a patient treated with antithyroid drugs. The CDR3 DNA reads as TGTGCCAGCAGCCCCCGCAACGGGCCAGGGGAAGAGACCCAGTACTTC. Translating it yields CASSPRNGPGEETQYF.